These 30 T cell receptor beta chains were sequenced from one sample in a study of blood T cell repertoires in COVID-19. The repertoire was sequenced with immunoSEQ multiplex PCR; TCRdb's copy has only in-frame clones and lacks some. The table lists 100,000 or so clones, more than 75% of them singletons. Sequencing input: peripheral blood. These receptors all come from a man aged 30 to 45 in a cohort sampled during active COVID-19.

The CDR3 DNA reads TGCGCCAGCAGCCAAGATTTCGGGACAGGTTCTAACTATGGCTACACCTTC. It specifies CASSQDFGTGSNYGYTF. This chain connects TRBV4-1 to TRBJ1-2; 8 bases are a match to TRBD1. Germline V gives CDR1 MGHRA, CDR2 YSYEKL. CDR3 length: 17 residues. V gave up 0 bases and J gave up 0 bases; unmatched junction bases: 6.

This rearrangement joins TRBV7-9 to TRBJ2-7, with D tentatively TRBD2 (5 bases). CDR3 length equals 14 residues. CDR1 and CDR2 from the germline V gene are SEHNR and FQNEAQ (reference sequence). Deletions cut 3 bases from V and 4 bases from J, with 13 bases between. The CDR3 nucleotides are TGTGCCAGCAGCTTCTACGGGAAGTTTTACGAGCAGTACTTC. Encoded protein: CASSFYGKFYEQYF.

The rearrangement joins TRBV7-9 to TRBJ2-2, with unresolved D. Trimming took 5 bases from V and 4 from J, leaving 11 bases between them. Germline V gene data show CDR1 as SEHNR and CDR2 as FQNEAQ (reference sequence). The CDR3 spans 14 residues. The DNA of the CDR3 is TGTGCCAGCAGCGCCCTTATCGGCACCGGGGAGCTGTTTTTT. Protein: CASSALIGTGELFF. Based on the CDR3 plus reference TRBV7-9 and TRBJ2-2, the full variable domain is DTGVSQNPRHKITKRGQNVTFRCDPISEHNRLYWYRQTLGQGPEFLTYFQNEAQLEKSRLLSDRFSAERPKGSFSTLEIQRTEQGDSAMYLCASSALIGTGELFFGEGSRLTVL.

The gene calls are TRBV18 and TRBJ2-7, with 11 bases lining up with TRBD1. The CDR3 sequence is 14 residues long. V shed 4 bases and J 2 bases; nucleotides not matched to a gene: 1. Germline CDR1 reads KGHSH; CDR2 reads LQKENI. The CDR3 loop reads CASSRDRGAYEQYF. As DNA, the CDR3 is TGTGCCAGCTCACGGGACAGGGGGGCCTACGAGCAGTACTTC.

This chain joins TRBV3-1 (or the pseudogene TRBV3-2) and TRBJ2-7; 9 bases are a match to TRBD2. CDR3 length equals 14 residues. CDR1 LGHDT and CDR2 YNNKEL come from the germline V gene (reference sequence). The ends lost 8 bases at V and 2 bases at J; junction bases unmatched: 7. Here the CDR3 reads CASSSSGGTYEQYF. The CDR3 DNA reads TGTGCCAGCTCTTCCAGCGGGGGGACCTACGAGCAGTACTTC.

V and J are TRBV19 and TRBJ2-7; 9 bases match TRBD1. CDR1 LNHDA and CDR2 SQIVND come from the germline V gene (reference sequence). V trimming: 5 bases; J trimming: 4 bases; junction bases outside the gene matches: 9. The CDR3 loop spans 15 amino acids. The chain's CDR3 is CASSSGQGQKYEQYF. The CDR3 region has the DNA TGTGCCAGTAGTTCCGGACAGGGGCAGAAATACGAGCAGTACTTC. Full variable domain (missing parts from reference TRBV19 and TRBJ2-7): DGGITQSPKYLFRKEGQNVTLSCEQNLNHDAMYWYRQDPGQGLRLIYYSQIVNDFQKGDIAEGYSVSREKKESFPLTVTSAQKNPTAFYLCASSSGQGQKYEQYFGPGTRLTVT.

This rearrangement joins TRBV6-5 to TRBJ2-3; TRBD2 agrees at 8 bases. Unmatched junction bases numbered 13, after V lost 11 bases and J lost 3 bases. The CDR3 has 15 amino acids. Germline CDR1 reads MNHEY; CDR2 reads SVGAGI. CDR3 sequence (DNA): TGTGCCGGGACGGCGCCGGGACTAGAGACAGATACGCAGTATTTT. Residues: CAGTAPGLETDTQYF.

This clone is a singleton in its sample. The chain recombines TRBV6-2 or TRBV6-3 with TRBJ2-2, with a tentative D call TRBD1 (6 bases). V was shortened by 0 bases and J by 9 bases, with 8 bases between the two germline ends. There are 13 residues in the CDR3. Germline V gene sequence: CDR1 MNHEY, CDR2 SVGEGT. The chain's CDR3 is CASSYSGQWELFF. CDR3 nucleotides: TGTGCCAGCAGTTACTCTGGACAGTGGGAGCTGTTTTTT.

This clone occurred once. This rearrangement joins TRBV6-5 to TRBJ1-2; 9 bases map to TRBD1. The CDR3 covers 13 residues. From germline, CDR1 is MNHEY and CDR2 SVGAGI. V was pared by 6 bases and J by 3 bases, with 2 bases of the junction left unmatched. CDR3 amino acids: CASSRTGDYGYTF. Here the CDR3 DNA reads TGTGCCAGCAGCCGGACAGGGGACTATGGCTACACCTTC.

This clone was recorded a few times. V and J are TRBV24-1 and TRBJ1-5; TRBD1 agrees at 8 bases. The germline CDR1 and CDR2 sequences are KGHDR and SFDVKD. V was clipped by 7 bases and J by 4 bases; unmatched bases: 5. The CDR3 runs to 14 residues. The CDR3 here is CATSRTGPNQPQHF. The DNA for the CDR3 is TGTGCCACCAGCCGGACAGGGCCGAATCAGCCCCAGCATTTT.

V and J are TRBV11-2 and TRBJ2-5; 11 nucleotides match TRBD2. CDR3 length: 16 amino acids. The V gene end was trimmed by 5 bases and the J gene end by 5 bases; junction bases not matched to a gene: 10. Germline V gives CDR1 SGHAT, CDR2 FQNNGV. The CDR3 loop is CASSPTELAGAETQYF. CDR3 nucleotides: TGTGCCAGCAGCCCCACGGAACTAGCGGGGGCGGAGACCCAGTACTTC.

The chain recombines TRBV12-3 or TRBV12-4 with TRBJ2-7, with 9 bases that match TRBD1. Losses at the gene ends were 6 bases for V and 2 bases for J; bases not matched to a gene: 2. This CDR3 contains 13 residues. The CDR3 loop reads CASRTGGAYEQYF. The DNA for the CDR3 is TGTGCCAGCAGGACAGGGGGGGCCTACGAGCAGTACTTC.

Only one count was recorded for this clone. The V gene is TRBV5-4, the J gene TRBJ1-1, with TRBD1 matching over 11 bases. CDR1 and CDR2 (germline): SGHNT, YYREEE (reference sequence). Trimming cost V 3 bases and J 4 bases; bases outside gene matches: 8. This CDR3 is 16 amino acids long. CDR3 nucleotides: TGTGCCAGCAGCTCCCGGGACAGGGGGACGAGCACTGAAGCTTTCTTT. This codes for CASSSRDRGTSTEAFF.

This chain connects TRBV19 to TRBJ2-7; TRBD1 might be the D (5 bases). Germline-derived CDR1 and CDR2 are LNHDA and SQIVND (reference sequence). The CDR3 length is 15 residues. The ends were cut back, 3 bases at V and 3 bases at J, with 15 bases in the middle. The CDR3 reads CASSIGQGGNYEQYF. The CDR3 DNA reads TGTGCCAGTAGTATTGGCCAGGGTGGGAACTACGAGCAGTACTTC.

V usage is TRBV19 and J usage is TRBJ2-6; TRBD2 matches at 8 bases. V lost 1 base to trimming and J lost 3 bases; unmatched junction nucleotides: 5. The germline gives CDR1 LNHDA, CDR2 SQIVND (reference sequence). This CDR3 has 17 residues. CDR3 residues: CASSIAGGAVGANVLTF. The CDR3 DNA reads TGTGCCAGTAGTATAGCCGGGGGGGCGGTTGGGGCCAACGTCCTGACTTTC.

The chain links TRBV5-1 to TRBJ1-3; perhaps TRBD1 as D (6 bases). The length of the CDR3 is 13 residues. Per the germline V gene, CDR1 is SGHRS and CDR2 is YFSETQ. Trimming pared 3 bases from V and 4 bases from J, leaving 8 bases between. The CDR3 nucleotides are TGCGCCAGCAGCTATGGACAGGGAAACACCATATATTTT. It encodes CASSYGQGNTIYF.

The chain joins TRBV12-5 to TRBJ2-7, with TRBD1 matching over 7 bases. Looked up from germline, CDR1 is LGHNT and CDR2 is FRNRAP. The CDR3 length is 14 residues. The V and J ends lost 5 bases and 8 bases, in that order; junction bases with no gene match: 12. CDR3 bases: TGTGCTAGTGGTCCCGGGACAGCTCCCTGGAAGCAGTACTTC. It codes for CASGPGTAPWKQYF.

The chain has TRBV5-4 and TRBJ1-5; D is unresolved. V lost 4 bases and J 0 bases, leaving 14 bases between the germline ends. This CDR3 is built from 16 residues. Germline CDR1 and CDR2: SGHNT and YYREEE (reference sequence). The CDR3 DNA reads TGTGCCAGCAGCCCCTCCCCCGAGGCTAGCAATCAGCCCCAGCATTTT. This encodes CASSPSPEASNQPQHF.

The rearrangement links TRBV7-9 to TRBJ2-1; D remains ambiguous. Trimming stripped 2 bases from V and 10 bases from J, with 9 bases between. Looked up from germline, CDR1 is SEHNR and CDR2 is FQNEAQ (reference sequence). CDR3 length: 12 residues. The CDR3 DNA reads as TGTGCCAGCAGCTTACCCGGTTTGGAGCAGTTCTTC. It translates to CASSLPGLEQFF.

The gene calls are TRBV4-1 and TRBJ1-2; tentative D call: TRBD1 (6 bases). CDR3 length: 18 amino acids. V was pared by 1 base and J by 4 bases, with 22 bases between. Per germline, CDR1 MGHRA and CDR2 YSYEKL. The CDR3 DNA follows: TGCGCCAGCAGCCAAGTCTGGGCCCCGGGTCAGGGGAGCTATGGCTACACCTTC. It translates to CASSQVWAPGQGSYGYTF.

V gene TRBV4-1 combines with J gene TRBJ2-5; 12 positions match TRBD2. Germline values: CDR1 MGHRA, CDR2 YSYEKL. This CDR3 contains 16 residues. V lost 3 bases to trimming and J lost 2 bases; unmatched junction nucleotides: 4. CDR3 sequence reads: CASSHSGLAGQETQYF. CDR3 DNA: TGCGCCAGCAGCCACTCCGGACTAGCGGGGCAAGAGACCCAGTACTTC.

The gene calls are TRBV11-2 and TRBJ2-7; 12 nucleotides agree with TRBD2. The CDR3 is made up of 19 amino acids. V was clipped by 3 bases and J by 3 bases; unmatched bases: 15. Germline-derived CDR1 and CDR2 are SGHAT and FQNNGV. CDR3 amino acids: CASSFSGLAGGPRGYEQYF. CDR3 sequence (DNA): TGTGCCAGCAGCTTTAGCGGTCTAGCGGGGGGGCCTCGTGGCTACGAGCAGTACTTC.

The count of this clone is one. The chain joins TRBV14 to TRBJ2-3; D may be TRBD2 (5 bases). CDR3 length: 19 amino acids. CDR1 is SGHDN and CDR2 is FVKESK in the germline V gene. Trimming pared 1 base from V and 1 base from J, leaving 21 bases between. Written as DNA, the CDR3 is TGTGCCAGCAGCCAAGTTGTCCCGGCGGGCCCCGGAGGCACAGATACGCAGTATTTT. Translation: CASSQVVPAGPGGTDTQYF. Supplemented by reference TRBV14 and TRBJ2-3, the full variable domain reads EAGVTQFPSHSVIEKGQTVTLRCDPISGHDNLYWYRRVMGKEIKFLLHFVKESKQDESGMPNNRFLAERTGGTYSTLKVQPAELEDSGVYFCASSQVVPAGPGGTDTQYFGPGTRLTVL.

This clone came up a few times. This sample includes further DNA sequences coding for the same CDR3. V is TRBV5-1 and J is TRBJ2-2; a weak D match, TRBD2 (5 bases). This CDR3 is 15 amino acids long. Between the trimmed V and J ends, which lost 1 base and 1 base, there was a span of 8 bases. The germline V gene has CDR1 SGHRS and CDR2 YFSETQ. The CDR3 bases are TGCGCCAGCAGCTTGTGGGGAGAGAACACCGGGGAGCTGTTTTTT. It translates to CASSLWGENTGELFF. Together with reference TRBV5-1 and TRBJ2-2, the CDR3 gives the full variable domain: KAGVTQTPRYLIKTRGQQVTLSCSPISGHRSVSWYQQTPGQGLQFLFEYFSETQRNKGNFPGRFSGRQFSNSRSEMNVSTLELGDSALYLCASSLWGENTGELFFGEGSRLTVL.

The gene calls are TRBV12-5 and TRBJ2-3; 9 nucleotides match TRBD1. Germline trimming cut 8 bases from V and 4 bases from J; bases unmatched to any gene: 10. The CDR3 runs to 15 residues. Germline-derived CDR1 and CDR2 are LGHNT and FRNRAP. In nucleotides, the CDR3 is TGTGCTAGTACCCCTCGGGACAGGGCTTCAGATACGCAGTATTTT. Translated: CASTPRDRASDTQYF. Looking up the rest from reference TRBV12-5 and TRBJ2-3 gives the full variable domain: DARVTQTPRHKVTEMGQEVTMRCQPILGHNTVFWYRQTMMQGLELLAYFRNRAPLDDSGMPKDRFSAEMPDATLATLKIQPSEPRDSAVYFCASTPRDRASDTQYFGPGTRLTVL.

This chain connects TRBV9 to TRBJ2-3, with a weak D call TRBD2 (6 bases). V shed 0 bases and J shed 2 bases, with 13 bases lying between them. This CDR3 comprises 16 residues. Germline CDR1 SGDLS, CDR2 YYNGEE. CDR3 sequence reads: CASSVGTSRSTDTQYF. For the CDR3, the DNA is TGTGCCAGCAGCGTAGGTACTAGCCGATCCACAGATACGCAGTATTTT.

This chain links TRBV6-1 with TRBJ1-4; the match to TRBD1 covers 9 bases. The germline gives CDR1 MNHNS, CDR2 SASEGT. This CDR3 is 15 amino acids long. V trimming: 0 bases; J trimming: 7 bases; junction bases outside the gene matches: 3. The CDR3: CASSEAEDRGEKLFF. The CDR3 DNA reads as TGTGCCAGCAGTGAAGCGGAGGACAGGGGTGAAAAACTGTTTTTT.

This clone was observed once. V is TRBV15 and J is TRBJ2-1; the match to TRBD1 covers 7 bases. Looked up from germline, CDR1 is LNHNV and CDR2 is YYDKDF (reference sequence). J gave up 10 bases and V 4 bases, and 16 bases lay outside the gene matches. The CDR3 runs to 16 residues. The CDR3 here is CATSNWSGTAPIEQFF. DNA of the CDR3: TGTGCCACCAGCAACTGGTCCGGGACAGCTCCAATAGAGCAGTTCTTC.

This chain connects TRBV7-6 to TRBJ2-7, with 8 bases identical to TRBD2. This CDR3 has 15 amino acids. V lost 2 bases and J lost 2; bases outside the gene matches: 5. Germline-derived CDR1 and CDR2 are SGHVS and FNYEAQ. The CDR3 reads CASSLRFSGAYEQYF. CDR3 coding DNA: TGTGCCAGCAGCTTAAGGTTTAGCGGGGCCTACGAGCAGTACTTC.

This chain connects TRBV19 to TRBJ2-5, with TRBD1 as a possible D gene (6 bases). Trimming removed 3 bases at V and 1 base at J, with 12 bases between. The germline CDR1 and CDR2 sequences are LNHDA and SQIVND (reference sequence). The CDR3 is 15 amino acids. For the CDR3, the DNA is TGTGCCAGTAGTATGATGAAAGGGGGCCAAGAGACCCAGTACTTC. Protein: CASSMMKGGQETQYF. The variable domain in full, with the rest retrieved from reference TRBV19 and TRBJ2-5, is DGGITQSPKYLFRKEGQNVTLSCEQNLNHDAMYWYRQDPGQGLRLIYYSQIVNDFQKGDIAEGYSVSREKKESFPLTVTSAQKNPTAFYLCASSMMKGGQETQYFGPGTRLLVL.